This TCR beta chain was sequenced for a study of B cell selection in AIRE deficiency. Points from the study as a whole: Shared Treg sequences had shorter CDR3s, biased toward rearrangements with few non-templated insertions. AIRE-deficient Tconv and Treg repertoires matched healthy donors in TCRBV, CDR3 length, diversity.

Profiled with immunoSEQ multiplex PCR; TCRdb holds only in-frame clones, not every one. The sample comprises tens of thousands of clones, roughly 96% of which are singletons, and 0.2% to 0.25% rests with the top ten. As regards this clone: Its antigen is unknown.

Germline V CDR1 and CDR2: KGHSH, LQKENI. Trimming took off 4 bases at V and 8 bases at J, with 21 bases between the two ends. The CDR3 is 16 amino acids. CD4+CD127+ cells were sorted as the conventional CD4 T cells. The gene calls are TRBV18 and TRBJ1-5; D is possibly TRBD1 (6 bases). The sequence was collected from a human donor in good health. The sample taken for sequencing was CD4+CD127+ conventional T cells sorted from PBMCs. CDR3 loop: CASSRRTGGEGEPQHF. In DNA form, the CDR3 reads TGTGCCAGCTCACGTCGAACCGGTGGGGAGGGGGAGCCCCAGCATTTT.